This T cell receptor (beta chain) was captured by sequencing in a study of CD8 T cell repertoires and HIV-1 epitope variants. Trimming shortened V by 11 bases and J by 3 bases, and 14 bases separated the two germline ends. The length of the CDR3 is 13 residues. CDR1 is MNHNS, CDR2 SASEGT, per germline. In the case of this clone: Its antigen is undetermined.

Using immunoSEQ multiplex PCR, the repertoire was profiled, and TCRdb retains in-frame clones only, with some absent. This sample yields about 5,400 clones, of which approximately 61% are seen a single time; over 40% belongs to the top ten. This chain connects TRBV6-1 to TRBJ1-5; maybe TRBD1 (5 bases). This TCR was recovered from a male donor with HIV. Sequences were obtained from cultured CD8+ T cells derived from PBMCs. This CDR3 is CARDRRYNQPQHF. CDR3 DNA: TGTGCCCGGGACCGCAGGTACAATCAGCCCCAGCATTTT.